This TCR beta chain emerged from a study of persistence of HIV-infected CD4 T cells. On this clone: Its antigen is not identified.

Germline assignment: CDR1 LGHDT and CDR2 YNNKEL (reference sequence). The CDR3 is 16 residues long. The V segment lost 4 bases and the J segment 1 base; nucleotides outside the gene matches: 8. The immunoSEQ assay was version 4, run in survey mode. Genomic DNA was diluted to 9 to 10 ng/uL, up to roughly 1 ug per sample. The protocol was immunoSEQ multiplex PCR, while the TCRdb copy is restricted to in-frame clones and leaves out a portion. The sample lists approximately 30,000 clones; more than 75% were seen once. Broader study findings: TCRbeta richness was lower in CMV- and Gag-responding cells than in anti-CD3/anti-CD28-responding cells.

Lysates of CMV-infected fibroblasts at 9.5 to 10 ug/mL stimulated these cells. Sorted nonresponding memory CD4+ T cells were CD40L-negative, CD69-negative, CD45RO-high. Donors had CD4+ T cell counts above 400 cells/uL and were CMV-seropositive. Sequenced material: CD4+ T cells sorted from PBMCs after approximately 18-hour stimulation, taken from a patient who received antiretroviral therapy. This TCR was recovered from an adult woman with HIV who was CMV-seropositive. J is TRBJ1-1 and V is TRBV3-1 (or the pseudogene TRBV3-2); 8 nucleotides agree with TRBD1. The CDR3 sequence is CASSPGTGTGNTEAFF. The CDR3 coding sequence is TGTGCCAGCAGCCCAGGGACCGGGACAGGGAACACTGAAGCTTTCTTT.